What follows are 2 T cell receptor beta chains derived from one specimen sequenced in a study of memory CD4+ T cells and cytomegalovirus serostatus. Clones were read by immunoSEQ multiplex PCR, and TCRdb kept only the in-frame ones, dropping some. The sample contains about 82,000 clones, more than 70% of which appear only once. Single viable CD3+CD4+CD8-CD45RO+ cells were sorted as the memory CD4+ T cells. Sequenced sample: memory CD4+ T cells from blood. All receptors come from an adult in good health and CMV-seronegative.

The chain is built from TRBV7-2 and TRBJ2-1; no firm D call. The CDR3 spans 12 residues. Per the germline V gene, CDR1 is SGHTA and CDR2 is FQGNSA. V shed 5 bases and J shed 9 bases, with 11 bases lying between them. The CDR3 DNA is TGTGCCAGCAGCCAAGCTCTGGGTGAGCAGTTCTTC. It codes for CASSQALGEQFF.

The CDR3 is CASSQDRSWPQHF. The CDR3 DNA reads TGTGCCAGCAGCCAGGACAGAAGCTGGCCCCAGCATTTT. This chain links TRBV7-9 with TRBJ1-5; perhaps TRBD1 as D (6 bases). Germline V gene data show CDR1 as SEHNR and CDR2 as FQNEAQ (reference sequence). V was trimmed by 5 bases and J by 9 bases, leaving 14 bases between them. The CDR3 consists of 13 residues.